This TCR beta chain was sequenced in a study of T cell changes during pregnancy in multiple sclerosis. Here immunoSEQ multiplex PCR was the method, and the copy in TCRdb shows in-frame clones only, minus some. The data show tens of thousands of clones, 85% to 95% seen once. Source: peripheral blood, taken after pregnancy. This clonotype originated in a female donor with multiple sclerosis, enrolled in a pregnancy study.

The CDR3 loop is CASSRSLVRGGTSYEQYF. DNA for the CDR3: TGTGCCAGTAGTCGATCACTGGTTCGCGGAGGGACGTCCTACGAGCAGTACTTC. The gene calls are TRBV19 and TRBJ2-7, with a weak D call TRBD2 (6 bases). The CDR3 is 18 residues long. V was cut by 5 bases and J by 1 base, with 24 bases left in between. In germline, CDR1 is LNHDA, CDR2 SQIVND (reference sequence).